This T cell receptor beta chain was captured in a study of vaccination and CD4 T cells after COVID-19. On the study more broadly: Cells were stimulated with overlapping spike peptide pools from SARS-CoV-2, HCoV-NL63, HCoV-OC43 and HCoV-229E.

Time point indicated: late sampling 161 to 241 days after vaccination in a few convalescent patients. Treatment reported: roughly 11-day PBMC culture with coronavirus spike peptide pools or control peptides (ViraFEST assay). ViraFEST expanded antigen-specific T cells with peptide pools, then sequenced TCRs. The V and J ends lost 7 bases and 4 bases respectively, with 13 bases between them. Germline loops: CDR1 SNHLY, CDR2 FYNNEI. The CDR3 has 13 amino acids. Sequenced with the Oncomine TCR Beta short-read assay was DNA taken from cultured CD4+ T cells. TCRdb ran MiXCR on the PCR reads and lists one entry per CDR3 protein. The sample records about 23,000 distinct CDR3 sequences, over 40% being singletons. To note about this clonotype: Antigen unknown.

The source is a human donor who had recovered from COVID-19. This material consisted of CD4+ T cells from blood, cultured in vitro, taken about 7 months after SARS-CoV-2 vaccination. The chain links TRBV2 to TRBJ1-1; weak D call: TRBD1 (5 bases). CDR3 nucleotide sequence: TGTGCCAGCATCCTCCGGGGGACCACTGAAGCTTTCTTT. It encodes CASILRGTTEAFF.